This T cell receptor (beta chain) was identified in a study of blood T cell repertoires in COVID-19. For the study at large: Spain, Italy and the United States supplied samples that represented acute and convalescent COVID-19. Sources were T cells, B-cell-depleted T cells, or PBMCs; the material itself was cDNA or gDNA.

Trimming left V 5 bases short and J 5 bases short, with 15 bases between. Germline assignment: CDR1 MNHEY and CDR2 SVGAGI. The CDR3 spans 15 residues. Profiling relied on immunoSEQ multiplex PCR, and the TCRdb table lists in-frame clones only, not all of them. The repertoire holds hundreds of thousands of clones, with about four fifths as singletons. Source material: peripheral blood. The TCR sequence derives from a woman between 40 and 50 years old with active or convalescent COVID-19. The chain employs TRBV6-5 and TRBJ2-2, with a weak D call TRBD2 (5 bases). The chain's CDR3 is CASSRSGSNTGELFF. Written as DNA, the CDR3 is TGTGCCAGCAGTCGAAGCGGCAGCAATACCGGGGAGCTGTTTTTT.